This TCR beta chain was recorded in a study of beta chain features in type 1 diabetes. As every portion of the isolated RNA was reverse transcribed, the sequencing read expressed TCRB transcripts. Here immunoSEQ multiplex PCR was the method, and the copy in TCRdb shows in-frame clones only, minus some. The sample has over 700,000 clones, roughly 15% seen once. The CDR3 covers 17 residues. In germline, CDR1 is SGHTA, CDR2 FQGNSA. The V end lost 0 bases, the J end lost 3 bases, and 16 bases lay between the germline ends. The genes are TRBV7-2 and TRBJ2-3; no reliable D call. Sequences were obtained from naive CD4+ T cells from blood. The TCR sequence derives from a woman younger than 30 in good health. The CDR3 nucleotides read TGTGCCAGCAGCTTAGCTCCCGGGCCCCGAGGAACAGATACGCAGTATTTT. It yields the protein CASSLAPGPRGTDTQYF.